These T cell receptor beta chains were read from a single sample in a study of T cell changes during pregnancy in multiple sclerosis. Only in-frame clones appear in the TCRdb table, and some are missing; sequencing was by immunoSEQ multiplex PCR. Altogether about 70,000 clones are present, 85% to 95% being singletons, with the ten largest covering approximately 2.1%. Sequenced material: peripheral blood, taken before pregnancy. The source of these receptors is a female donor with multiple sclerosis, enrolled in a pregnancy study. CDR3s include the opening cysteine and the closing phenylalanine or tryptophan. Each record gives: J gene, V gene, CDR3 protein.

TRBJ1-1,TRBV5-1,CASSQDRGRDTEAFF
TRBJ2-1,TRBV5-8,CASSLVGEQFF
TRBJ1-5,TRBV5-8,CASSLEGNPDQPQHF
TRBJ2-7,TRBV4-3,CASSHGLAGEFYEQYF
TRBJ1-4,TRBV23-1,CASSLPGTGPEYEKLFF
TRBJ2-5,TRBV18,CASSPAPGGETQYF
TRBJ2-5,TRBV29-1,CSVEVRRLEEETQYF
TRBJ1-6,TRBV5-4,CASSLAQGLNSPLHF
TRBJ2-3,TRBV29-1,CSVSSGTTDTQYF
TRBJ1-1,TRBV6-6,CASSPTGSLGTEAFF
TRBJ1-5,TRBV28,CASRPGQGAQPQHF
TRBJ2-1,TRBV19,CATSGTGTYNEQFF
TRBJ2-7,TRBV5-4,CASSSDRDGQQYF
TRBJ2-1,TRBV19,CASSRTSGGYNEQFF
TRBJ2-7,TRBV7-9,CASSSGQGLSYEQYF
TRBJ2-7,TRBV19,CASSWTSGRPFYEQYF
TRBJ2-1,TRBV5-4,CASSSPTGEINEQFF
TRBJ2-1,TRBV6-1,CASSEDIFSNEQFF
TRBJ2-5,TRBV21-1,CASHRGGGETQYF
TRBJ1-2,TRBV9,CASSVEGAPGYGYTF
TRBJ1-3,TRBV4-2,CASSQEPSSGNTIYF
TRBJ2-7,TRBV5-4,CASRWASGNYEQYF
TRBJ1-1,TRBV7-2,CASSPYRLNTEAFF
TRBJ2-3,TRBV9,CASSEDSLHTDTQYF